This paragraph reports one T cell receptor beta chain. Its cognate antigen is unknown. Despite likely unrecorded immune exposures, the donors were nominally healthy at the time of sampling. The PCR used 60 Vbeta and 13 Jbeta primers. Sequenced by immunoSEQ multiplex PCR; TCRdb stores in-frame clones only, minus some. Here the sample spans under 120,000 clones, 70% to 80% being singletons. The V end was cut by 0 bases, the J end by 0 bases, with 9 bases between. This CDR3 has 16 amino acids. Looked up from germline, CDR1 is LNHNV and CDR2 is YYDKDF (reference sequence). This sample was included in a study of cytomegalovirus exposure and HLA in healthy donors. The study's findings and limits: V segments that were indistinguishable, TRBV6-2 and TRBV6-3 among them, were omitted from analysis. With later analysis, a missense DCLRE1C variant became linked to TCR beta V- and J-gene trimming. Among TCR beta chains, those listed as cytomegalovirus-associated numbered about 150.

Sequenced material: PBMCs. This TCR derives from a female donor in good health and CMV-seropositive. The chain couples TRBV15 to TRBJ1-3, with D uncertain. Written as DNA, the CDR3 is TGTGCCACCAGCAGAGAAGGAGGGTACTCTGGAAACACCATATATTTT. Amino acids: CATSREGGYSGNTIYF.